This T cell receptor (beta chain) was captured in a study of cytomegalovirus exposure and HLA in healthy donors. Regarding this clone: The target antigen is unknown.

Study-wide findings and caveats: The study recorded some 160 TCR beta chains that were cytomegalovirus-associated. A subsequent analysis found that TCR clusters from the first cohort also tended to co-occur in the 110 or so validation repertoires, with 90% to 95% of cluster scores above 0. Most TCR sequences were uncommon, yet certain public TCRs appeared in many donors. Reported performance of the classifier showed diagnosis of cytomegalovirus status with high specificity and sensitivity.

In germline, CDR1 is SGHRS, CDR2 YFSETQ. This CDR3 is 16 amino acids long. The germline V and J ends were trimmed by 0 bases and 6 bases, with 16 bases remaining between them. The protocol was immunoSEQ multiplex PCR, while the TCRdb copy is restricted to in-frame clones and leaves out a portion. This sample carries some 180,000 clones, roughly 81% of them seen once, and the ten largest clones take 0.95% to 1.5%. The chain couples TRBV5-1 to TRBJ2-1; weak D call: TRBD2 (6 bases). Sequencing input: PBMCs. This sequence originates from a woman aged 25 to 39 in good health and CMV-seronegative. DNA for the CDR3: TGCGCCAGCAGCTTGGTCACGGGGGAGACCTCCAATGAGCAGTTCTTC. It translates to CASSLVTGETSNEQFF.